The rows below give T cell receptor beta chains drawn from one sample of a study of T cell changes during pregnancy in multiple sclerosis. Data came from immunoSEQ multiplex PCR; TCRdb stores just in-frame clones and leaves some out. The table includes fewer than 55,000 clones, almost 90% detected once. The starting material was peripheral blood, obtained after pregnancy. These receptors were obtained from a female donor in good health, enrolled as a control in a pregnancy study. The CDR3 runs from the conserved cysteine through the conserved F or W. D genes are given only for firm matches. Clone size, where shown, is once, few, many, or a class for clones that have expanded.

clone size: .
D gene: TRBD2
V gene: TRBV7-6
J gene: TRBJ2-7
CDR3 protein: CASSSPGTTYEQYF
CDR3 DNA: TGTGCCAGCAGCTCACCCGGGACTACCTACGAGCAGTACTTC

clone size: once
D gene: .
V gene: TRBV7-2
J gene: TRBJ2-7
CDR3 protein: CASSPNTVSAYYEQYF
CDR3 DNA: TGTGCCAGCAGCCCCAACACGGTTAGCGCTTACTACGAGCAGTACTTC

clone size: .
D gene: TRBD1
V gene: TRBV10-1
J gene: TRBJ1-1
CDR3 protein: CASSSNTGGAAEAFF
CDR3 DNA: TGCGCCAGCAGCTCTAATACAGGGGGCGCGGCTGAAGCTTTCTTT

clone size: .
D gene: .
V gene: TRBV2
J gene: TRBJ1-5
CDR3 protein: CASSNDNGAEQPQHF
CDR3 DNA: TGTGCCAGCAGCAACGACAATGGGGCCGAGCAGCCCCAGCATTTT

clone size: .
D gene: .
V gene: TRBV25-1
J gene: TRBJ1-2
CDR3 protein: CASSDHSTNYGYTF
CDR3 DNA: TGTGCCAGCAGTGACCACAGTACTAACTATGGCTACACCTTC

clone size: .
D gene: TRBD1
V gene: TRBV27
J gene: TRBJ1-2
CDR3 protein: CASSPTGDGYTF
CDR3 DNA: TGTGCCAGCAGCCCAACAGGGGATGGCTACACCTTC

clone size: .
D gene: TRBD1
V gene: TRBV5-1
J gene: TRBJ1-5
CDR3 protein: CASSLGQGGPYSNQPQHF
CDR3 DNA: TGCGCCAGCAGCTTGGGACAGGGGGGACCCTATAGCAATCAGCCCCAGCATTTT

clone size: .
D gene: TRBD2
V gene: TRBV7-3
J gene: TRBJ2-1
CDR3 protein: CASSLKAPGTSGSNEQFF
CDR3 DNA: TGTGCCAGCAGCTTAAAAGCCCCCGGGACTAGCGGGAGCAATGAGCAGTTCTTC

clone size: .
D gene: .
V gene: TRBV10-3
J gene: TRBJ1-1
CDR3 protein: CAIRAGNTEAFF
CDR3 DNA: TGTGCCATCCGCGCAGGGAACACTGAAGCTTTCTTT

clone size: .
D gene: .
V gene: TRBV6-6
J gene: TRBJ2-1
CDR3 protein: CASSYRNEQFF
CDR3 DNA: TGTGCCAGCAGTTACCGGAATGAGCAGTTCTTC

clone size: once
D gene: .
V gene: TRBV9
J gene: TRBJ2-3
CDR3 protein: CASSVDATADTQYF
CDR3 DNA: TGTGCCAGCAGCGTAGACGCGACAGCTGATACGCAGTATTTT

clone size: .
D gene: .
V gene: TRBV10-3
J gene: TRBJ1-1
CDR3 protein: CASRIGREVTEAFF
CDR3 DNA: TGTGCCAGCCGGATTGGCAGGGAGGTCACTGAAGCTTTCTTT

clone size: .
D gene: TRBD1
V gene: TRBV7-9
J gene: TRBJ1-2
CDR3 protein: CASSLQGQGNYGYTF
CDR3 DNA: TGTGCCAGCAGCTTACAGGGACAGGGTAACTATGGCTACACCTTC

clone size: .
D gene: .
V gene: TRBV4-2
J gene: TRBJ1-1
CDR3 protein: CASSQEGGGAMNTEAFF
CDR3 DNA: TGTGCCAGCAGCCAAGAAGGAGGGGGGGCCATGAACACTGAAGCTTTCTTT

clone size: .
D gene: .
V gene: TRBV4-1
J gene: TRBJ1-1
CDR3 protein: CASSLQGGDTEAFF
CDR3 DNA: TGCGCCAGCAGCCTTCAGGGTGGGGACACTGAAGCTTTCTTT

clone size: .
D gene: TRBD2
V gene: TRBV19
J gene: TRBJ2-7
CDR3 protein: CASSSPRAGASEQYF
CDR3 DNA: TGTGCCAGTAGTTCGCCTAGAGCGGGAGCAAGCGAGCAGTACTTC

clone size: .
D gene: TRBD1
V gene: TRBV28
J gene: TRBJ2-1
CDR3 protein: CASSGTWGQGYNEQFF
CDR3 DNA: TGTGCCAGCAGTGGAACGTGGGGACAGGGCTACAATGAGCAGTTCTTC

clone size: .
D gene: TRBD1
V gene: TRBV9
J gene: TRBJ1-3
CDR3 protein: CASSLTGGGGNTIYF
CDR3 DNA: TGTGCCAGCAGCCTGACAGGGGGCGGCGGAAACACCATATATTTT

clone size: .
D gene: TRBD1
V gene: TRBV9
J gene: TRBJ2-5
CDR3 protein: CASSVGGRGQETQYF
CDR3 DNA: TGTGCCAGCAGCGTAGGGGGCAGGGGGCAAGAGACCCAGTACTTC

clone size: .
D gene: .
V gene: TRBV27
J gene: TRBJ2-1
CDR3 protein: CASSLSWGGATGEQFF
CDR3 DNA: TGTGCCAGCAGTTTATCGTGGGGGGGGGCGACGGGGGAGCAGTTCTTC

clone size: .
D gene: .
V gene: TRBV28
J gene: TRBJ1-4
CDR3 protein: CASSSPGVEKLFF
CDR3 DNA: TGTGCCAGCAGCTCCCCGGGTGTTGAAAAACTGTTTTTT

clone size: .
D gene: .
V gene: TRBV7-9
J gene: TRBJ2-3
CDR3 protein: CASSPFPGGNPYVDTQYF
CDR3 DNA: TGTGCCAGCAGCCCTTTCCCTGGGGGGAACCCCTATGTAGATACGCAGTATTTT

clone size: .
D gene: .
V gene: TRBV4-1
J gene: TRBJ1-2
CDR3 protein: CASSQDRDTVYGYTF
CDR3 DNA: TGCGCCAGCAGCCAAGATAGGGACACGGTCTATGGCTACACCTTC

clone size: .
D gene: .
V gene: TRBV19
J gene: TRBJ2-5
CDR3 protein: CASSIGAGVAETQYF
CDR3 DNA: TGTGCCAGTAGTATAGGGGCAGGGGTGGCAGAGACCCAGTACTTC

clone size: .
D gene: .
V gene: TRBV19
J gene: TRBJ1-4
CDR3 protein: CASNTQGLGEKLFF
CDR3 DNA: TGTGCCAGTAATACGCAGGGGTTAGGGGAAAAACTGTTTTTT

clone size: .
D gene: TRBD1
V gene: TRBV5-1
J gene: TRBJ2-3
CDR3 protein: CATHKNQGAADTQYF
CDR3 DNA: TGCGCCACCCACAAAAACCAGGGGGCCGCAGATACGCAGTATTTT

clone size: medium-sized
D gene: .
V gene: TRBV2
J gene: TRBJ2-1
CDR3 protein: CASSETTRGEQFF
CDR3 DNA: TGTGCCAGCAGTGAAACGACTCGAGGGGAGCAGTTCTTC